The clone carrying this T cell receptor (beta chain) was observed a handful of times. The antigen is undetermined. Germline loops: CDR1 SQVTM, CDR2 ANQGSEA. CDR3 length equals 13 residues. The V and J ends lost 4 bases and 4 bases respectively, with 13 bases between them. This sample was taken from a study of cytomegalovirus exposure and HLA in healthy donors. Whole-study findings and limits: The study put roughly 160 TCR beta chains on its list as cytomegalovirus-associated.

Primers for the PCR totalled 60 Vbeta and 13 Jbeta. Here immunoSEQ multiplex PCR was the method, and the copy in TCRdb shows in-frame clones only, minus some. The sample lists 110,000 to 150,000 clones; roughly 76% were seen once. Material: PBMCs. The V gene is TRBV29-1, the J gene TRBJ1-1; D gene unclear. This TCR was sampled from a female donor in good health and CMV-seronegative. The CDR3 here is CSVAVRVGTEAFF. CDR3 DNA: TGCAGCGTTGCCGTGAGGGTAGGCACTGAAGCTTTCTTT.